This T cell receptor (beta chain) was observed in a study of control samples from healthy donors and cancer patients. Generated by immunoSEQ multiplex PCR, the TCRdb table keeps only in-frame clones and is missing some. This table has about 410,000 clones, roughly 90% appearing once. V lost 0 bases to trimming and J lost 4 bases, with 2 bases between them. Per the germline V gene, CDR1 is SGHKS and CDR2 is YYEKEE (reference sequence). The CDR3 has 12 amino acids. This clone was seen once. V and J are TRBV5-5 and TRBJ2-1, with D unresolved. The origin of this receptor is a man in his forties with head and neck cancer. Sequenced material: PBMCs. Here the CDR3 DNA reads TGTGCCAGCAGCTTGGCTTACAATGAGCAGTTCTTC. Translated: CASSLAYNEQFF.